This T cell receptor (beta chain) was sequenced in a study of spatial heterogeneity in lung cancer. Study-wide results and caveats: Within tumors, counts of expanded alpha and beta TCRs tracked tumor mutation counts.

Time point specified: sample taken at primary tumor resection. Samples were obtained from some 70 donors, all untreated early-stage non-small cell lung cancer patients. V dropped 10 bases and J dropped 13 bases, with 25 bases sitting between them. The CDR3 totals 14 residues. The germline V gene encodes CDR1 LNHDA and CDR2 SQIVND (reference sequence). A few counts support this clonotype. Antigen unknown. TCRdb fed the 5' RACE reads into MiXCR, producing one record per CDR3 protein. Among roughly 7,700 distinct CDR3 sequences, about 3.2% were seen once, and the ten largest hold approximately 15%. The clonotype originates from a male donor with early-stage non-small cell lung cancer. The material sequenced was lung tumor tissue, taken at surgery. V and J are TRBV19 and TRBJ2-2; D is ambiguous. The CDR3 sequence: CATSAAVGGLWLFF. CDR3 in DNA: TGTGCCACCTCTGCGGCGGTCGGCGGTCTATGGCTGTTTTTT.